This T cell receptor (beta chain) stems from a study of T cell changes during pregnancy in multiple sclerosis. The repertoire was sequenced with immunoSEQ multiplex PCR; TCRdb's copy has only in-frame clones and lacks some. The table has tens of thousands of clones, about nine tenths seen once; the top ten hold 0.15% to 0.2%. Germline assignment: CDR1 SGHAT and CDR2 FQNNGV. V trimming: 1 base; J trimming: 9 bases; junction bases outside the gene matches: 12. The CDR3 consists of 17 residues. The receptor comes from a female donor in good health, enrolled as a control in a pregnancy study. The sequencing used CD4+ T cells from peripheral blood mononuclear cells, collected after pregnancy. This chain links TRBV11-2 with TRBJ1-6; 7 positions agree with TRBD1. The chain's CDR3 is CASSLVGAGGAFSPLHF. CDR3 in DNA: TGTGCCAGCAGCTTAGTTGGGGCAGGGGGAGCGTTTTCACCCCTCCACTTT.